This TCR beta chain is drawn from a study of control samples from healthy donors and cancer patients. The protocol was immunoSEQ multiplex PCR, while the TCRdb copy is restricted to in-frame clones and leaves out a portion. There are hundreds of thousands of clones in the sample; over 75% occur only once, and 10% to 15% lies in the top ten. The CDR3 is 14 residues long. Germline V gene data show CDR1 as SGHKS and CDR2 as YYEKEE (reference sequence). V dropped 0 bases and J dropped 5 bases, with 11 bases sitting between them. J is TRBJ1-2 and V is TRBV5-5; D unclear. This TCR derives from a woman aged 60-75 years with lung cancer. Specimen: PBMCs. DNA of the CDR3: TGTGCCAGCAGCTTGGCCGTTCCGGGATATGGCTACACCTTC. This encodes CASSLAVPGYGYTF.